The 6 T cell receptor beta chains given below trace back to one sample, sequenced in a study of naive and memory T cell subsets. Overall study results and limits: Especially in CD8 cells, naive repertoires contained a few larger clonotypes, possibly CD45RA-re-expressing memory cells.

An equimolar mix of two oligonucleotides served as the beta constant-region primer for TRBC1 and TRBC2. Ligated cDNA was amplified by four rounds of PCR with nested alpha and beta constant-region primers and SP2. Each CDR3 protein gets one entry after TCRdb re-called the UMI-ligation and nested PCR reads with MiXCR. The data contain under 150,000 distinct CDR3 sequences, approximately 21% of them seen just once; the ten biggest clones take up 0.6% to 0.7%. Their specific antigens are unknown. The sequencing sample was made of naive CD8+ T cells from blood. Source of these receptors: a human donor in good health.

This clonotype has ten or more counts. The rearrangement joins TRBV4-1 to TRBJ2-7; no clear D gene. The length of the CDR3 is 13 residues. V lost 1 base and J lost 2, with 6 bases in between. Looked up from germline, CDR1 is MGHRA and CDR2 is YSYEKL. CDR3 in DNA: TGCGCCAGCAGCCAAGCTAGGGCCTACGAGCAGTACTTC. This codes for CASSQARAYEQYF.

The V call is TRBV5-4, the J call TRBJ2-1, with D tentatively TRBD1 (6 bases). Germline CDR1 is SGHNT and CDR2 is YYREEE (reference sequence). The CDR3 is made up of 14 amino acids. V was cut by 4 bases and J by 4 bases, with 12 bases left in between. The CDR3: CASSPKDRYNEQFF. The CDR3 DNA reads as TGTGCCAGCAGCCCCAAGGACAGATACAATGAGCAGTTCTTC.

V and J are TRBV7-6 and TRBJ2-7; 7 positions match TRBD1. V gave up 5 bases and J gave up 6 bases; unmatched junction bases: 10. The length of the CDR3 is 14 residues. The V gene's germline CDR1 is SGHVS and CDR2 FNYEAQ. CDR3 in DNA: TGTGCCAGCAGCCTCAAGACAGGGATCCTCGAGCAGTACTTC. This translates into CASSLKTGILEQYF.

This clonotype has a handful of counts. This chain joins TRBV27 and TRBJ2-1, with 12 bases fitting TRBD2. V shed 2 bases and J 3 bases; nucleotides not matched to a gene: 11. This CDR3 has 19 amino acids. CDR1 and CDR2 from the germline V gene are MNHEY and SMNVEV (reference sequence). The CDR3 DNA reads as TGTGCCAGCAGTTTAACGCCTGCTAGCGGGAGGGTCGGCTACAATGAGCAGTTCTTC. Amino acids: CASSLTPASGRVGYNEQFF.

This clonotype showed up just a few times. This chain connects TRBV7-9 to TRBJ2-5, with D maybe TRBD1 (5 bases). Germline V gives CDR1 SEHNR, CDR2 FQNEAQ (reference sequence). The length of the CDR3 is 15 residues. V was clipped by 0 bases and J by 4 bases, with 12 bases between them. The DNA of the CDR3 is TGTGCCAGCAGCTTAGCCCTAGGGGTTGGAGAGACCCAGTACTTC. This encodes CASSLALGVGETQYF.

This clonotype was seen more than once but under ten times. V gene TRBV7-6 combines with J gene TRBJ2-7, with D perhaps matching TRBD2 (5 bases). Trimming removed 2 bases at V and 0 bases at J, with 17 bases between. Germline-derived CDR1 and CDR2 are SGHVS and FNYEAQ. This CDR3 contains 17 residues. The CDR3 DNA reads TGTGCCAGCAGCTTAACCCCCCCAGCGGCGAGCTCCTACGAGCAGTACTTC. It is translated as CASSLTPPAASSYEQYF.